A single sample is the source of the 20 T cell receptor beta chains below, sequenced in a study of T cells in Graves' hyperthyroidism and ophthalmopathy. TCR beta CDR3 sequences were amplified from RNA transcripts. HTBI primers were the set used in a first-round RT-PCR of the TCR CDR3. Via MiXCR, TCRdb re-called the multiplex PCR reads, giving one row per CDR3 protein. The table records roughly 600,000 distinct CDR3 sequences, roughly 15% of them present only once. Sequenced material: blood. The receptors derive from a woman aged 45-60 years with Graves' ophthalmopathy.

This clonotype was seen more than once but under ten times. The chain carries TRBV3-1 and TRBJ2-1; 14 nucleotides match TRBD2. This CDR3 comprises 20 residues. CDR1 LGHDT and CDR2 YNNKEL come from the germline V gene (reference sequence). Trimming at V came to 3 bases and at J to 2 bases, leaving 12 bases not matched to a gene. The CDR3: CASSHVQMLTSGRAYNEQFF. CDR3 in DNA: TGTGCCAGCAGCCACGTGCAGATGTTGACTAGCGGGAGGGCCTACAATGAGCAGTTCTTC.

This chain connects TRBV19 to TRBJ2-7; TRBD2 agrees at 13 bases. V lost 9 bases to trimming and J lost 0 bases; unmatched junction nucleotides: 11. The germline CDR1 and CDR2 sequences are LNHDA and SQIVND (reference sequence). The CDR3 is made up of 17 amino acids. Here the CDR3 reads CASRSRTSGSFSYEQYF. The CDR3 coding sequence is TGTGCCAGCAGAAGTCGGACTAGCGGGAGTTTCTCCTACGAGCAGTACTTC. Using reference TRBV19 and TRBJ2-7 for the parts outside the CDR3, the full variable domain is DGGITQSPKYLFRKEGQNVTLSCEQNLNHDAMYWYRQDPGQGLRLIYYSQIVNDFQKGDIAEGYSVSREKKESFPLTVTSAQKNPTAFYLCASRSRTSGSFSYEQYFGPGTRLTVT.

The J gene is TRBJ2-1, the V gene TRBV11-1; no clear D. The V gene lost 0 bases and the J gene lost 0 bases, with 9 bases spanning the gap. CDR3 length: 16 residues. Germline assignment: CDR1 SGHAT and CDR2 FQDESV (reference sequence). The CDR3 region has the DNA TGTGCCAGCAGCTTAGCATTAGATAGCTCCTACAATGAGCAGTTCTTC. Its protein is CASSLALDSSYNEQFF.

This rearrangement joins TRBV2 to TRBJ1-5; TRBD1 agrees at 7 bases. Per the germline V gene, CDR1 is SNHLY and CDR2 is FYNNEI. The CDR3 contains 13 residues. V gave up 11 bases and J gave up 5 bases; unmatched junction bases: 9. CDR3 in amino acids: CAGGQVFHQPQHF. CDR3 nucleotide sequence: TGTGCCGGCGGACAGGTATTTCATCAGCCCCAGCATTTT.

This clonotype has at least ten counts. The chain is built from TRBV5-1 and TRBJ2-7; maybe TRBD2 (5 bases). This CDR3 comprises 14 residues. Per the germline V gene, CDR1 is SGHRS and CDR2 is YFSETQ. Deletions cut 4 bases from V and 1 base from J, with 12 bases between. This chain's CDR3 is CASSPDGNSYEQYF. As DNA, the CDR3 is TGCGCCAGCAGCCCTGACGGGAATTCCTACGAGCAGTACTTC.

At least ten counts were recorded for this clonotype. The chain is built from TRBV18 and TRBJ2-1, with TRBD1 as a possible D gene (6 bases). V lost 5 bases to trimming and J lost 6 bases, with 14 bases between them. Looked up from germline, CDR1 is KGHSH and CDR2 is LQKENI. CDR3 length equals 14 residues. CDR3 in DNA: TGTGCCAGCTCATTGGTTCAGGGGCCCAATGAGCAGTTCTTC. It specifies CASSLVQGPNEQFF.

This clonotype was seen more than once but under ten times. The CDR3 nucleotides read TGTGCCACCAGCGCGACTAGCGGGTACAATGAGCAGTTCTTC. It codes for CATSATSGYNEQFF. The chain is built from TRBV15 and TRBJ2-1; 10 bases are a match to TRBD2. The length of the CDR3 is 14 residues. From germline, CDR1 is LNHNV and CDR2 YYDKDF (reference sequence). Trimming took 5 bases from V and 4 from J; bases not matched to a gene: 2.

This clonotype was counted at least ten times. V gene TRBV6-1 combines with J gene TRBJ1-2, with D possibly matching TRBD1 (6 bases). V was trimmed by 6 bases and J by 4 bases, leaving 12 bases between them. The V gene's germline CDR1 is MNHNS and CDR2 SASEGT. There are 13 residues in the CDR3. In nucleotides, the CDR3 is TGTGCCAGCAGCAACACAGGGACCTATGGCTACACCTTC. It translates to CASSNTGTYGYTF.

This clonotype was seen repeatedly, ten times or more. The chain couples TRBV6-5 to TRBJ2-7; 9 positions agree with TRBD1. This CDR3 comprises 15 residues. J gave up 2 bases and V 2 bases, and 4 bases lay outside the gene matches. Germline CDR1 is MNHEY and CDR2 is SVGAGI. The CDR3 DNA is TGTGCCAGCAGTTACGACGGGACAGGGACCTACGAGCAGTACTTC. This encodes CASSYDGTGTYEQYF.

This clonotype has a count of ten or more. The chain is built from TRBV18 and TRBJ1-1; 10 positions agree with TRBD1. CDR1 and CDR2 (germline): KGHSH, LQKENI. Losses at the gene ends were 6 bases for V and 5 bases for J; bases not matched to a gene: 6. This CDR3 has 14 amino acids. The CDR3 nucleotides read TGTGCCAGCTCGCCGGGACAGGGGCGAACTGAAGCTTTCTTT. Translated, it gives CASSPGQGRTEAFF.

This chain joins TRBV27 and TRBJ2-4, with D tentatively TRBD1 or TRBD2 (5 bases each). Germline V gene lookup returns CDR1 MNHEY and CDR2 SMNVEV (reference sequence). The CDR3 is made up of 15 amino acids. V gave up 7 bases and J gave up 6 bases, with 19 bases separating them. CDR3 residues: CASTNGDPRRNIQYF. The CDR3 DNA reads TGTGCCAGCACTAACGGGGACCCGCGACGAAACATTCAGTACTTC.

This clonotype has at least ten counts. V is TRBV27 and J is TRBJ2-7; D remains unclear. The V end lost 8 bases, the J end lost 2 bases, and 19 bases lay between the germline ends. The CDR3 is made up of 15 amino acids. CDR1 is MNHEY and CDR2 is SMNVEV in the germline V gene (reference sequence). CDR3 protein: CASGPLEKPPYEQYF. The CDR3 DNA sequence: TGTGCCAGCGGTCCCTTAGAAAAACCGCCCTACGAGCAGTACTTC.

The gene calls are TRBV28 and TRBJ2-7; 10 positions match TRBD2. This CDR3 contains 15 residues. Trimming cost V 6 bases and J 0 bases; bases outside gene matches: 5. The germline CDR1 and CDR2 sequences are MDHEN and SYDVKM. This chain's CDR3 is CASSGLAVSSYEQYF. CDR3 bases: TGTGCCAGCAGCGGACTAGCGGTGAGCTCCTACGAGCAGTACTTC.

The sample holds many counts of this clonotype. The rearrangement links TRBV7-3 to TRBJ2-3, with TRBD1 identical over 7 bases. This CDR3 spans 16 amino acids. V lost 5 bases to trimming and J lost 2 bases; unmatched junction nucleotides: 10. Germline assignment: CDR1 SGHTA and CDR2 FQGTGA. The CDR3 DNA reads as TGTGCCAGCAGCCCAGGGACAGCGGCTTACACAGATACGCAGTATTTT. Translating gives CASSPGTAAYTDTQYF.

The table lists this clonotype with a few counts. J is TRBJ2-3 and V is TRBV20-1; tentatively, D is TRBD2 (5 bases). Trimming took 5 bases from V and 14 from J, leaving 17 bases between them. Germline values: CDR1 DFQATT, CDR2 SNEGSKA (reference sequence). The CDR3 totals 11 residues. The CDR3 DNA follows: TGCAGTGCTCCAGACTTAATCGGAGGGTATTTT. This gives the protein CSAPDLIGGYF.

The chain recombines TRBV12-3 or TRBV12-4 with TRBJ1-4; the match to TRBD1 covers 12 bases. Trimming cost V 5 bases and J 11 bases; bases outside gene matches: 6. The CDR3 has 14 amino acids. This chain's CDR3 is CASSPGQGASKLFF. Written as DNA, the CDR3 is TGTGCCAGCAGTCCGGGACAGGGGGCGAGTAAACTGTTTTTT.

The table lists this clonotype with a few counts. The chain is built from TRBV19 and TRBJ1-6; 10 nucleotides agree with TRBD1. With V trimmed by 8 bases and J by 8 bases, 12 bases remained unmatched. There are 16 residues in the CDR3. CDR1 is LNHDA and CDR2 is SQIVND in the germline V gene (reference sequence). CDR3 nucleotides: TGTGCCAGTCTGACCGGGACAGGGGTTTTCGATTCACCCCTCCACTTT. Translating it yields CASLTGTGVFDSPLHF.

This clonotype has a handful of counts. V and J are TRBV4-3 and TRBJ2-2; TRBD1 agrees at 7 bases. J gave up 5 bases and V 0 bases, and 3 bases lay outside the gene matches. CDR1 LGHNA and CDR2 YSLEER come from the germline V gene. The CDR3 runs to 15 residues. CDR3 nucleotide sequence: TGCGCCAGCAGCCAAGACAGGGGGATTACCGGGGAGCTGTTTTTT. Translation gives CASSQDRGITGELFF.

J is TRBJ2-1 and V is TRBV7-9; the D gene is possibly TRBD2 (11 bases). This CDR3 comprises 23 residues. CDR1 and CDR2 (germline): SEHNR, FQNEAQ (reference sequence). Trimming took 5 bases from V and 0 from J, leaving 35 bases between them. For the CDR3, the DNA is TGTGCCAGCAGCACTACCGGGACAGGGGTAGCGGGAGGGCCGGAAAGCTCCTACAATGAGCAGTTCTTC. Translation gives CASSTTGTGVAGGPESSYNEQFF.

This clonotype was counted many times. J is TRBJ2-2 and V is TRBV18; no reliable D call. This CDR3 comprises 15 residues. The V gene's germline CDR1 is KGHSH and CDR2 LQKENI. V lost 2 bases, J lost 7 bases, and 14 bases lay in between. The CDR3 spells CASSPWTVPDGELFF. DNA for the CDR3: TGTGCCAGCTCACCATGGACCGTACCTGACGGGGAGCTGTTTTTT.